This T cell receptor beta chain came from a study of vaccination and CD4 T cells after COVID-19. About the study: The convalescents included six males and four females, and among them two were Hispanic while seven were Caucasian. Researchers treated cells with overlapping spike peptides taken from SARS-CoV-2, HCoV-NL63, HCoV-OC43 and HCoV-229E.

Treatment meaning: roughly 10-day PBMC culture with coronavirus spike peptide pools or control peptides (ViraFEST assay). From the unexposed donor, CD4+ T cells were collected ahead of the COVID-19 pandemic (2011-2018). Antigen-specific T cells were expanded with peptide pools by ViraFEST, and TCRs were then sequenced. The Oncomine TCR Beta short-read assay was what sequenced the DNA obtained from cultured CD4+ T cells. Cultured CD4+ T cells were the source of extracted genomic DNA. TCRdb analysed the PCR reads with MiXCR anew, one entry per CDR3 protein. In the table there are about 7,800 distinct CDR3 sequences, 41% of which are singletons. General observations from the study: Researchers report that 304 of 307 vaccine-specific clones in convalescent patients proved spike mono-reactive.

The V end was cut by 5 bases, the J end by 7 bases, with 15 bases between. CDR1 is SEHNR, CDR2 FQNEAQ, per germline (reference sequence). This CDR3 region has 15 residues. With regard to this clonotype: Its antigen remains unidentified.

The sequencing sample was made of CD4+ T cells from blood, cultured in vitro. The chain recombines TRBV7-9 with TRBJ1-6, with D hard to call. The TCR sequence derives from a human donor in good health. CDR3 in DNA: TGTGCCAGCAGCCTACGGGGAGCGGAGAATTCACCCCTCCACTTT. Translating gives CASSLRGAENSPLHF.